Listed here are 18 T cell receptor beta chains from one sample, sequenced in a study of CD8 T cells in ankylosing spondylitis (dated by TCRdb to 2016 to 2017). Libraries were made using 5' RACE. TCRdb names Illumina HiSeq 2500 as the instrument used. TCRdb ran its own pipeline on the public reads, namely fastp trimming at Q25 and MiXCR clone calling, and kept in-frame beta chains. Each CDR3 protein appears once, grouped with its most common genes and DNA. A total of more than 200,000 distinct CDR3 sequences appear in this sample, about 24% of them only once. About 0.6% of the sample comes from the top ten. The sample was blood, either unsorted or a sorted T cell fraction (not recorded which). Receptor source: a male donor with ankylosing spondylitis or in good health (not recorded which).

This clonotype was detected a few times. J is TRBJ1-5 and V is TRBV6-1, with a possible D match to TRBD1 (6 bases). Germline values: CDR1 MNHNS, CDR2 SASEGT. CDR3 length: 15 residues. V lost 7 bases and J 4 bases, leaving 17 bases between the germline ends. The CDR3 loop reads CASTRIQGLNQPQHF. CDR3 in DNA: TGTGCCAGCACCAGGATTCAGGGGTTAAATCAGCCCCAGCATTTT.

In this sample, this clonotype turned up many times. V usage is TRBV5-1 and J usage is TRBJ2-1; 9 bases align to TRBD2. V lost 2 bases and J lost 7; bases outside the gene matches: 7. This CDR3 contains 15 residues. Germline V gene data show CDR1 as SGHRS and CDR2 as YFSETQ. The CDR3 here is CASSFGAGGLNEQFF. CDR3 bases: TGCGCCAGCAGCTTTGGTGCGGGGGGGCTTAATGAGCAGTTCTTC.

This clonotype was counted between two and nine times. The CDR3 bases are TGTGCCAGCAGTTTACCGCCAACTGAAGCTTTCTTT. Protein product: CASSLPPTEAFF. This chain links TRBV12-3 or TRBV12-4 with TRBJ1-1; D ambiguous. The length of the CDR3 is 12 residues. Trimming took 2 bases from V and 5 from J, leaving 6 bases between them.

This clonotype occurred many times. The chain links TRBV12-3 or TRBV12-4 to TRBJ2-1; TRBD2 aligns across 8 bases. The CDR3 loop spans 13 amino acids. J was trimmed by 6 bases and V by 8 bases; bases with no gene match: 6. The CDR3 nucleotides read TGTGCCAGCTCGGGGGGGGTGCGCAATGAGCAGTTCTTC. Amino acids: CASSGGVRNEQFF.

This clonotype was counted many times. The chain employs TRBV7-6 and TRBJ2-5, with D perhaps matching TRBD2 (5 bases). Trimming shortened V by 3 bases and J by 3 bases, and 8 bases separated the two germline ends. The CDR3 length is 13 residues. Per germline, CDR1 SGHVS and CDR2 FNYEAQ. CDR3 DNA: TGTGCCAGCAGCTTGGAGGCAGAAGAGACCCAGTACTTC. This translates into CASSLEAEETQYF. Full variable domain (missing parts from reference TRBV7-6 and TRBJ2-5): GAGVSQSPRYKVTKRGQDVALRCDPISGHVSLYWYRQALGQGPEFLTYFNYEAQQDKSGLPNDRFSAERPEGSISTLTIQRTEQRDSAMYRCASSLEAEETQYFGPGTRLLVL.

This clonotype showed up many times. J is TRBJ2-7 and V is TRBV12-3 or TRBV12-4; 11 bases agree with TRBD1. This CDR3 has 15 amino acids. V lost 4 bases to trimming and J lost 6 bases; unmatched junction nucleotides: 8. The CDR3 loop is CASSSTGTGGGEQYF. DNA for the CDR3: TGTGCCAGCAGTTCCACCGGGACAGGGGGTGGCGAGCAGTACTTC.

This clonotype showed up many times. This chain links TRBV6-6 with TRBJ2-3; D ambiguous. The V gene's germline CDR1 is MNHNY and CDR2 SVGAGI (reference sequence). The V end lost 0 bases, the J end lost 14 bases, and 15 bases lay between the germline ends. The CDR3 consists of 13 residues. CDR3 nucleotide sequence: TGTGCCAGCAGTTACTCACTGGAAGGCTCCAGGTATTTT. Its translation: CASSYSLEGSRYF.

This clonotype has more than one count but fewer than ten. The genes are TRBV29-1 and TRBJ1-2; D not resolved. This CDR3 region has 11 residues. CDR1 SQVTM and CDR2 ANQGSEA come from the germline V gene. Trimming took 7 bases from V and 6 from J, leaving 12 bases between them. DNA of the CDR3: TGCAGCGGCCGGGCCCCTGATGGCTACACCTTC. It yields the protein CSGRAPDGYTF. The full variable domain, rest sourced from reference TRBV29-1 and TRBJ1-2, is SAVISQKPSRDICQRGTSLTIQCQVDSQVTMMFWYRQQPGQSLTLIATANQGSEATYESGFVIDKFPISRPNLTFSTLTVSNMSPEDSSIYLCSGRAPDGYTFGSGTRLTVV.

This clonotype has only a few counts. This sequence joins TRBV20-1 and TRBJ1-1; 7 nucleotides agree with TRBD1. CDR3 length: 16 amino acids. The trim removed 0 bases at V and 4 bases at J, leaving 11 bases unmatched. Germline assignment: CDR1 DFQATT and CDR2 SNEGSKA (reference sequence). This chain's CDR3 is CSARDWLSGGSTEAFF. In DNA, the CDR3 is TGCAGTGCTAGAGATTGGTTGTCAGGGGGTTCCACTGAAGCTTTCTTT.

The sample holds a few counts of this clonotype. CDR3 residues: CASSQQTGTGNTIYF. The CDR3, as DNA: TGTGCCAGCAGCCAGCAAACAGGGACTGGAAACACCATATATTTT. The chain recombines TRBV7-9 with TRBJ1-3, with D possibly TRBD1 on 6 matching bases. The ends were cut back, 5 bases at V and 2 bases at J, with 13 bases in the middle. Germline CDR1 and CDR2: SEHNR and FQNEAQ (reference sequence). CDR3 length: 15 amino acids.

This clonotype occurred once. The V and J genes are TRBV20-1 and TRBJ2-2, with D possibly matching TRBD2 (7 bases). There are 15 residues in the CDR3. V was cut by 4 bases and J by 4 bases, with 16 bases left in between. Germline CDR1 is DFQATT and CDR2 is SNEGSKA (reference sequence). In DNA form, the CDR3 reads TGCAGTGCTAAGAGCGGGAAGGGGGGCACCGGGGAGCTGTTTTTT. Translation gives CSAKSGKGGTGELFF.

This clonotype was counted ten times or more. The rearrangement links TRBV12-3 or TRBV12-4 to TRBJ2-3; tentatively, D is TRBD1 or TRBD2 (7 bases each). CDR3 length: 14 residues. Deletions cut 5 bases from V and 6 bases from J, with 15 bases between. The CDR3 coding sequence is TGTGCCAGCAGTGCCGGGACAGCGGGGGATACGCAGTATTTT. It codes for CASSAGTAGDTQYF.

There are many counts of this clonotype. The chain is built from TRBV6-5 and TRBJ1-1; no firm D call. CDR1 is MNHEY and CDR2 is SVGAGI in the germline V gene. Deletions cut 2 bases from V and 8 bases from J, with 9 bases between. This CDR3 spans 12 amino acids. In DNA form, the CDR3 reads TGTGCCAGCAGTTACCCTCCGGGGGAAGCTTTCTTT. This encodes CASSYPPGEAFF.

The chain employs TRBV20-1 and TRBJ2-1; perhaps TRBD2 as D (7 bases). The CDR3 length is 13 residues. CDR1 is DFQATT, CDR2 SNEGSKA, per germline (reference sequence). The chain's CDR3 is CSCKGGKGDEQFF. CDR3 coding DNA: TGCAGCTGTAAGGGAGGGAAGGGGGATGAGCAGTTCTTC.

This clonotype was recorded many times. The chain employs TRBV20-1 and TRBJ2-2; D tentatively reads TRBD1 or TRBD2 (6 bases each). This CDR3 is built from 13 residues. The V and J ends lost 4 bases and 5 bases respectively, with 11 bases between them. The germline V gene has CDR1 DFQATT and CDR2 SNEGSKA (reference sequence). CDR3: CSATGALTGELFF. The CDR3 DNA reads as TGCAGTGCTACGGGGGCGTTAACCGGGGAGCTGTTTTTT.

A few counts support this clonotype. The chain combines TRBV10-3 with TRBJ2-4, with no clear D. The CDR3 length is 14 residues. Trimming cost V 6 bases and J 0 bases, with 9 bases left between them. Germline assignment: CDR1 ENHRY and CDR2 SYGVKD. The CDR3 DNA follows: TGTGCCATCAGGGCCCAGCTAGCCAAAAACATTCAGTACTTC. Encoded protein: CAIRAQLAKNIQYF.

This clonotype was counted many times. This sequence joins TRBV29-1 and TRBJ2-5; TRBD2 agrees at 8 bases. V dropped 5 bases and J dropped 5; count of bases not matched to a gene: 4. This CDR3 has 12 residues. Germline loops: CDR1 SQVTM, CDR2 ANQGSEA. CDR3 residues: CSVRASGETQYF. As DNA, the CDR3 is TGCAGCGTTAGGGCTAGCGGGGAGACCCAGTACTTC. The variable domain in full, completed from reference TRBV29-1 and TRBJ2-5, reads SAVISQKPSRDICQRGTSLTIQCQVDSQVTMMFWYRQQPGQSLTLIATANQGSEATYESGFVIDKFPISRPNLTFSTLTVSNMSPEDSSIYLCSVRASGETQYFGPGTRLLVL.

V gene TRBV20-1 combines with J gene TRBJ2-3; no firm D call. The germline V gene encodes CDR1 DFQATT and CDR2 SNEGSKA (reference sequence). Trimming pared 0 bases from V and 8 bases from J, leaving 12 bases between. The CDR3 is made up of 13 amino acids. CDR3 sequence reads: CSARDNIGFTQYF. CDR3 bases: TGCAGTGCTAGAGACAACATTGGGTTTACGCAGTATTTT.